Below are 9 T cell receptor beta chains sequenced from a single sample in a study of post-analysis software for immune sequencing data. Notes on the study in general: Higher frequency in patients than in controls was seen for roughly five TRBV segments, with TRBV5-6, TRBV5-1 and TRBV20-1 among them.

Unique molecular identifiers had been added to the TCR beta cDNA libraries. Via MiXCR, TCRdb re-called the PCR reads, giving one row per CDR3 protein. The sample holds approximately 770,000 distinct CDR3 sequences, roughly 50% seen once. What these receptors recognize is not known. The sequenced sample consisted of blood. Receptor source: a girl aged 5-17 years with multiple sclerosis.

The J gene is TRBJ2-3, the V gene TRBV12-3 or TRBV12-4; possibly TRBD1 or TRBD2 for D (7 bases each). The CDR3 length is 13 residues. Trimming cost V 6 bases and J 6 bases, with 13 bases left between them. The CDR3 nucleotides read TGTGCCAGCAGCACGCAGGGGGGGGATACGCAGTATTTT. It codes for CASSTQGGDTQYF.

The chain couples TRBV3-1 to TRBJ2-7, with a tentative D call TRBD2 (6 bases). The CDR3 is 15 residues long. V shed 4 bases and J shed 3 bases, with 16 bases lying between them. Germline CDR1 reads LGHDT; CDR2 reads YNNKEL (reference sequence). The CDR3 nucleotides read TGTGCCAGCAGCCTAGGATTAGCGGAGCTCTACGAGCAGTACTTC. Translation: CASSLGLAELYEQYF.

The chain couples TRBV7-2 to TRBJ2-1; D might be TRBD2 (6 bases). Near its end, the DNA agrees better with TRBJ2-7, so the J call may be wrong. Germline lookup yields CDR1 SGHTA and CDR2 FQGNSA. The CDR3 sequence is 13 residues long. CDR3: CASSRRDFSEQYF. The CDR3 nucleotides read TGTGCCAGCAGCCGGCGGGACTTCTCCGAGCAGTACTTC.

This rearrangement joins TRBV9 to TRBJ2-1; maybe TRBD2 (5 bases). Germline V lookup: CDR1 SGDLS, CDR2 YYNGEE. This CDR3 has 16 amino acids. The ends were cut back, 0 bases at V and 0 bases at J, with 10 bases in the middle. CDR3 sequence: CASSVGGGSSYNEQFF. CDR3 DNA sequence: TGTGCCAGCAGCGTAGGTGGTGGGAGCTCCTACAATGAGCAGTTCTTC.

As DNA, the CDR3 is TGTGCCAGCAGCTTAGTCGGGCAGGGAGGCAACGTCCTGACTTTC. It yields the protein CASSLVGQGGNVLTF. J is TRBJ2-6 and V is TRBV11-3; TRBD2 is a possible D gene (6 bases). Germline V CDR1 and CDR2: SGHNT, YENEEA. Trimming took off 1 base at V and 9 bases at J, with 13 bases between the two ends. The CDR3 length is 15 residues.

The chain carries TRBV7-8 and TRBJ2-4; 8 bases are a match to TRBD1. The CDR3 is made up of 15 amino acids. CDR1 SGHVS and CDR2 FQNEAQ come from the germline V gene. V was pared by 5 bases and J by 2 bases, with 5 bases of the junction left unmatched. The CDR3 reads CASSTRQGTKNIQYF. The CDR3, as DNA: TGTGCCAGCAGCACGAGACAGGGGACCAAAAACATTCAGTACTTC.

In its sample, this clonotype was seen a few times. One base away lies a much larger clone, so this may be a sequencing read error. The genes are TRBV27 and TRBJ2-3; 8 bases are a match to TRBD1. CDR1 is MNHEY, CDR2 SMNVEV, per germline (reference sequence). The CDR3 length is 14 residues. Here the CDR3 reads CTSSSGQGLDTQYF. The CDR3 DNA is TGTACCAGCAGTTCCGGACAGGGCCTAGATACGCAGTATTTT.

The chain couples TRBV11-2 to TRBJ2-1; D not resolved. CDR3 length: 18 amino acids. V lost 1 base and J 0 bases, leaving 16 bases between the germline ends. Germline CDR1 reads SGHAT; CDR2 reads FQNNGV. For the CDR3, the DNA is TGTGCCAGCAGCTTAGTCGGCACCGCCGGTAGCTCCTACAATGAGCAGTTCTTC. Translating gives CASSLVGTAGSSYNEQFF. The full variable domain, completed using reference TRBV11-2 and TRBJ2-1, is EAGVAQSPRYKIIEKRQSVAFWCNPISGHATLYWYQQILGQGPKLLIQFQNNGVVDDSQLPKDRFSAERLKGVDSTLKIQPAKLEDSAVYLCASSLVGTAGSSYNEQFFGPGTRLTVL.

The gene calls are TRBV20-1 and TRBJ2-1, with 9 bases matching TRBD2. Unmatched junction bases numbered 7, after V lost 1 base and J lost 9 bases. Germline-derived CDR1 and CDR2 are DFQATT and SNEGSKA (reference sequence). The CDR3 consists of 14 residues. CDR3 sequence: CSARALGLAFEQFF. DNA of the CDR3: TGCAGTGCTAGAGCCCTGGGACTAGCATTTGAGCAGTTCTTC.